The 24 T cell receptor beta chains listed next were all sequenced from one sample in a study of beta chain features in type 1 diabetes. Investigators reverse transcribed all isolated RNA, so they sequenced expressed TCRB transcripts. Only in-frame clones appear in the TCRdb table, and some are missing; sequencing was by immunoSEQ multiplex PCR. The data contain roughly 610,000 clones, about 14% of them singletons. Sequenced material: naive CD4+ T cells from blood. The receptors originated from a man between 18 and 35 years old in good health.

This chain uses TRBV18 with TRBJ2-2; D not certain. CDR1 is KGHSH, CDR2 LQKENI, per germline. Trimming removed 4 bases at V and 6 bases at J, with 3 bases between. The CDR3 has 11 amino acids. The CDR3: CASSLPGELFF. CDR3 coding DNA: TGTGCCAGCTCACTTCCCGGGGAGCTGTTTTTT.

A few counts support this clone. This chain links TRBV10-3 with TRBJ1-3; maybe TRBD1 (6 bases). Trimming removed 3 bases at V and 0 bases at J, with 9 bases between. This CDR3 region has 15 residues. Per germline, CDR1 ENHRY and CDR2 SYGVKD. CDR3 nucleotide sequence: TGTGCCATCAGTGAAGTCAGGGGCTCTGGAAACACCATATATTTT. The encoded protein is CAISEVRGSGNTIYF.

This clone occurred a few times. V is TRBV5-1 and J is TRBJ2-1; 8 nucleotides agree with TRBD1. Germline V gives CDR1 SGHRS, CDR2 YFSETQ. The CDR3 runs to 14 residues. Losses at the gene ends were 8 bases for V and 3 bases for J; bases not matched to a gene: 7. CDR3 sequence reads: CASEAGTGYNEQFF. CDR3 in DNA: TGCGCCAGTGAGGCCGGGACAGGCTACAATGAGCAGTTCTTC.

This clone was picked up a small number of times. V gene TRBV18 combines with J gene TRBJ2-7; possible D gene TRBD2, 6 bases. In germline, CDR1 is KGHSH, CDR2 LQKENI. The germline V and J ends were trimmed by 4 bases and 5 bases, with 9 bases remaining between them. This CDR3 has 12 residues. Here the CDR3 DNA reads TGTGCCAGCTCACGAGCGGGCGACGAGCAGTACTTC. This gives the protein CASSRAGDEQYF. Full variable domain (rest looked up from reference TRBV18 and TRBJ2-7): NAGVMQNPRHLVRRRGQEARLRCSPMKGHSHVYWYRQLPEEGLKFMVYLQKENIIDESGMPKERFSAEFPKEGPSILRIQQVVRGDSAAYFCASSRAGDEQYFGPGTRLTVT.

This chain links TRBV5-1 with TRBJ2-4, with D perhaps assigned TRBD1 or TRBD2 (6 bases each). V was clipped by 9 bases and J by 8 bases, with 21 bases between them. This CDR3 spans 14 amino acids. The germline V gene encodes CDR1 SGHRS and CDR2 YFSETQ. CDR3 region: CATSSGASGDIQYF. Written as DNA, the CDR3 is TGCGCCACGTCCTCGGGGGCCTCGGGTGACATTCAGTACTTC.

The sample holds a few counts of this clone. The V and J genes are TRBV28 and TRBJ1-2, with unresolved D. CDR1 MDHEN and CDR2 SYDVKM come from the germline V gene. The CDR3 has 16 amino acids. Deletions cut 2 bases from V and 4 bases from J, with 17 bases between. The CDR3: CASSLKAVGLIYGYTF. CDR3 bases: TGTGCCAGCAGTTTAAAAGCCGTCGGACTTATCTATGGCTACACCTTC.

CDR3 sequence reads: CASSSGTGDMNTEAFF. The CDR3, as DNA: TGCGCCAGCAGCTCCGGGACAGGCGATATGAACACTGAAGCTTTCTTT. The rearrangement joins TRBV5-1 to TRBJ1-1; TRBD1 agrees at 8 bases. V gave up 3 bases and J gave up 0 bases; unmatched junction bases: 7. This CDR3 is 16 amino acids long. The V gene's germline CDR1 is SGHRS and CDR2 YFSETQ.

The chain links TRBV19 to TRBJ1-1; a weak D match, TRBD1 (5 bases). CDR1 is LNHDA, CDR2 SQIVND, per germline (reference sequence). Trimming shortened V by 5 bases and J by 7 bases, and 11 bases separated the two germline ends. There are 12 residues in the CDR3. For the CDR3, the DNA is TGTGCCAGTAGTCCACAGGTTAATGAAGCTTTCTTT. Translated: CASSPQVNEAFF.

CDR3 sequence: CASSETGGSDTQYF. CDR3 nucleotide sequence: TGTGCCAGCAGTGAGACAGGGGGGTCAGATACGCAGTATTTT. The chain recombines TRBV5-6 with TRBJ2-3; 9 positions agree with TRBD1. The CDR3 is 14 amino acids. Per the germline V gene, CDR1 is SGHDT and CDR2 is YYEEEE. J gave up 4 bases and V 5 bases, and 5 bases lay outside the gene matches.

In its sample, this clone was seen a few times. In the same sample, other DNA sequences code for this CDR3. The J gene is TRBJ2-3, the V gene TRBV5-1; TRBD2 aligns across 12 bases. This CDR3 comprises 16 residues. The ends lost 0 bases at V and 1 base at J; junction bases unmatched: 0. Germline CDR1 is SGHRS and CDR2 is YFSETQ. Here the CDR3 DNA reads TGCGCCAGCAGCTTGGGACTAGCGGGAGGCACAGATACGCAGTATTTT. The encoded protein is CASSLGLAGGTDTQYF.

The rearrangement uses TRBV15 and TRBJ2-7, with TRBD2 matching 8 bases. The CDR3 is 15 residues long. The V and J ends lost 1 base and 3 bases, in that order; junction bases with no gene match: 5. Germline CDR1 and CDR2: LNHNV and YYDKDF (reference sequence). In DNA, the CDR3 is TGTGCCACCAGCAGAGGTGGTCTAGCGGGCTACGAGCAGTACTTC. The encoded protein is CATSRGGLAGYEQYF.

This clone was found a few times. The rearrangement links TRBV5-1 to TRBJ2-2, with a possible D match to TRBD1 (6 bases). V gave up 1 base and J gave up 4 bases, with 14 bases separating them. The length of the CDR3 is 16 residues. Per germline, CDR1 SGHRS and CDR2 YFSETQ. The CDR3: CASSLTGRKPTGELFF. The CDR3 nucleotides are TGCGCCAGCAGCTTGACAGGGCGAAAACCCACCGGGGAGCTGTTTTTT.

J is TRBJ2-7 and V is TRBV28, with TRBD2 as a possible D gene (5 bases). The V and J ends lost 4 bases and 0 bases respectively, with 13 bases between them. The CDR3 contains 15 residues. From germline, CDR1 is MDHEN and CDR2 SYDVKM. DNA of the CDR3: TGTGCCAGCAGTTCGAAACGAGGGTTCTCCTACGAGCAGTACTTC. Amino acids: CASSSKRGFSYEQYF.

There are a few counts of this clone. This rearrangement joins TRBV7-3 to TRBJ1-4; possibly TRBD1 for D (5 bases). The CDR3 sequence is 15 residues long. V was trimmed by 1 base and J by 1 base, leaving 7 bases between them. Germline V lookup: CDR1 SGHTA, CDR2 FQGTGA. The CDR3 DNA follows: TGTGCCAGCAGCTTAATGGGGGGAACTAATGAAAAACTGTTTTTT. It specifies CASSLMGGTNEKLFF.

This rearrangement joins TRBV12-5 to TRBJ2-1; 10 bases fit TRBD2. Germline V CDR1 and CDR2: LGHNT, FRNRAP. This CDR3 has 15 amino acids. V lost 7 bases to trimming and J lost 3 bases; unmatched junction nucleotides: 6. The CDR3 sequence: CASALGTSDYNEQFF. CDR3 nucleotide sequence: TGTGCTAGTGCCCTCGGGACTAGCGACTACAATGAGCAGTTCTTC.

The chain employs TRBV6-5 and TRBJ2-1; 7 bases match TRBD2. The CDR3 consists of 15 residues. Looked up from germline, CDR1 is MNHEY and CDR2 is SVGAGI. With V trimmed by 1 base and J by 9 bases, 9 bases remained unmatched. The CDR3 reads CASSYLGLADTEQFF. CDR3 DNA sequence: TGTGCCAGCAGTTACTTAGGCCTAGCGGACACTGAGCAGTTCTTC.

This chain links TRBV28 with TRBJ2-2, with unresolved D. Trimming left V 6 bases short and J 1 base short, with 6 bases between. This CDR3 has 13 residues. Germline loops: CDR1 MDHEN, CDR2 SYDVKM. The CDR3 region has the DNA TGTGCCAGCAGATTCAGGAACACCGGGGAGCTGTTTTTT. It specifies CASRFRNTGELFF.

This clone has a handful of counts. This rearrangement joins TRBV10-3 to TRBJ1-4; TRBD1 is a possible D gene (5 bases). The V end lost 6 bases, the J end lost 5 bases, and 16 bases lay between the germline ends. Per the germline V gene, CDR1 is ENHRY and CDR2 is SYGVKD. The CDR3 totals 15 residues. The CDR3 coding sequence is TGTGCCATCAGGCCTACCGGGGCCCTAAATGAAAAACTGTTTTTT. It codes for CAIRPTGALNEKLFF.

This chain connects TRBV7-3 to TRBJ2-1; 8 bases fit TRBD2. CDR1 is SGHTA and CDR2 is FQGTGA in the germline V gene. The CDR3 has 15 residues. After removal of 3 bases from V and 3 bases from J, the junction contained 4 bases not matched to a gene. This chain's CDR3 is CASSFTSGNYNEQFF. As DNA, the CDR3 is TGTGCCAGCAGCTTTACTAGCGGAAACTACAATGAGCAGTTCTTC.

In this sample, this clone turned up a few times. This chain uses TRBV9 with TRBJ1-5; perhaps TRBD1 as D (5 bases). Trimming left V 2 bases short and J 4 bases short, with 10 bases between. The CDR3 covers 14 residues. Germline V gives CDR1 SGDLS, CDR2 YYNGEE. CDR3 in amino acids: CASSVDSGNQPQHF. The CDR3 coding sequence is TGTGCCAGCAGCGTCGATTCAGGGAATCAGCCCCAGCATTTT.

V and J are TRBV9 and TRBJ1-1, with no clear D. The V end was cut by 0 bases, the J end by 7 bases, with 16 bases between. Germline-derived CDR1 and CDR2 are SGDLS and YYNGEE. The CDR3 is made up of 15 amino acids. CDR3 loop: CASSVDSRSPIEAFF. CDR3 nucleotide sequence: TGTGCCAGCAGCGTAGATAGCCGATCGCCTATTGAAGCTTTCTTT.

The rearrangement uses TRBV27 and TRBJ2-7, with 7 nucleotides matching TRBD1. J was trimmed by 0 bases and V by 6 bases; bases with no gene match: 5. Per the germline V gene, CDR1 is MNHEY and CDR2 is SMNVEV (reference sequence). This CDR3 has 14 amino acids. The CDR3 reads CASSKTGSSYEQYF. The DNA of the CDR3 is TGTGCCAGCAGCAAGACAGGGTCCTCCTACGAGCAGTACTTC.

Written as DNA, the CDR3 is TGCGCCAGCAGCACCATGCCTGGACAGAACAATGAGCAGTTCTTC. Translation gives CASSTMPGQNNEQFF. V gene TRBV5-1 combines with J gene TRBJ2-1, with D possibly matching TRBD1 (6 bases). The ends were cut back, 4 bases at V and 5 bases at J, with 16 bases in the middle. Germline values: CDR1 SGHRS, CDR2 YFSETQ. The CDR3 totals 15 residues.

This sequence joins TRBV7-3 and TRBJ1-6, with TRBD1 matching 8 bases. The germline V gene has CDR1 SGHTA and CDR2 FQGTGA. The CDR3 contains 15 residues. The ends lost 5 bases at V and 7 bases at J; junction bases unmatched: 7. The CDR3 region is CASSHSGTGNSPLHF. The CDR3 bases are TGTGCCAGCAGCCATAGTGGGACAGGCAATTCACCCCTCCACTTT. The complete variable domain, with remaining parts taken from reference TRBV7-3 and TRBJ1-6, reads GAGVSQTPSNKVTEKGKYVELRCDPISGHTALYWYRQSLGQGPEFLIYFQGTGAADDSGLPNDRFFAVRPEGSVSTLKIQRTERGDSAVYLCASSHSGTGNSPLHFGNGTRLTVT.